Presented here are 8 T cell receptor beta chains from one specimen sequenced in a study of graft-versus-host responses after intestinal transplantation. The assay was immunoSEQ multiplex PCR, and TCRdb's table has in-frame clones only and misses some. The sample lists roughly 56,000 clones; under 95% were seen once. This material consisted of PBMCs, taken around 120 days after intestinal transplantation. All receptors come from a human patient who received an intestinal transplant, so some T cells may come from the graft donor.

This sequence joins TRBV14 and TRBJ1-4; a weak D match, TRBD1 (6 bases). CDR3 size: 14 residues. CDR1 is SGHDN, CDR2 FVKESK, per germline. The V end lost 1 base, the J end lost 7 bases, and 10 bases lay between the germline ends. CDR3 DNA sequence: TGTGCCAGCAGCCAAGTGGGGGCGGGTGAAAAACTGTTTTTT. Its protein is CASSQVGAGEKLFF.

V gene TRBV11-3 combines with J gene TRBJ1-1; 11 positions match TRBD1. Trimming removed 3 bases from V and 7 bases from J; junction bases left unmatched: 7. The germline gives CDR1 SGHNT, CDR2 YENEEA. This CDR3 region has 15 residues. The CDR3 sequence: CASSFGQGASSEAFF. CDR3 coding DNA: TGTGCCAGCAGCTTCGGACAGGGGGCGTCGAGTGAAGCTTTCTTT.

This clone appeared once. This chain connects TRBV5-1 to TRBJ1-1; a possible D gene is TRBD1 (5 bases). The CDR3 covers 16 residues. Trimming pared 4 bases from V and 0 bases from J, leaving 16 bases between. The V gene's germline CDR1 is SGHRS and CDR2 YFSETQ. Here the CDR3 DNA reads TGCGCCAGCAGCCCGTCCTGGGGGACGGTGAACACTGAAGCTTTCTTT. It specifies CASSPSWGTVNTEAFF.

This clone was observed once. V is TRBV6-1 and J is TRBJ2-7, with D perhaps assigned TRBD1 or TRBD2 (6 bases each). CDR3 length: 14 residues. Trimming left V 10 bases short and J 0 bases short, with 16 bases between. Germline V lookup: CDR1 MNHNS, CDR2 SASEGT. Here the CDR3 DNA reads TGTGCCACCTCGATGGGGGGCCTCTCCTACGAGCAGTACTTC. Encoded protein: CATSMGGLSYEQYF.

This clone is categorized as medium-sized. This chain connects TRBV28 to TRBJ2-7; unclear D gene. The CDR3 length is 14 residues. CDR1 is MDHEN and CDR2 is SYDVKM in the germline V gene. Trimming stripped 1 base from V and 2 bases from J, with 9 bases between. CDR3 sequence reads: CASSLFDGTYEQYF. The CDR3 nucleotides are TGTGCCAGCAGTTTATTCGACGGAACCTACGAGCAGTACTTC.

The chain employs TRBV27 and TRBJ1-1; D possibly corresponds to TRBD1 (6 bases). V lost 1 base and J lost 0, with 9 bases in between. This CDR3 spans 15 amino acids. The germline V gene encodes CDR1 MNHEY and CDR2 SMNVEV (reference sequence). The CDR3 DNA follows: TGTGCCAGCAGTTTATTCGGGGGCATGAACACTGAAGCTTTCTTT. Protein: CASSLFGGMNTEAFF.

The CDR3 loop reads CASSLGSFFEAFF. The CDR3 DNA reads as TGTGCCAGCAGCTTAGGTTCGTTCTTTGAAGCTTTCTTT. The V call is TRBV11-2, the J call TRBJ1-1; D is ambiguous. The length of the CDR3 is 13 residues. Trimming shortened V by 1 base and J by 7 bases, and 10 bases separated the two germline ends. Germline V CDR1 and CDR2: SGHAT, FQNNGV.

This chain links TRBV5-1 with TRBJ2-1, with D hard to call. CDR1 is SGHRS and CDR2 is YFSETQ in the germline V gene. The CDR3 is made up of 12 amino acids. Trimming took 1 base from V and 10 from J, leaving 9 bases between them. The CDR3 DNA reads as TGCGCCAGCAGCTTGTTGGGTAACGAGCAGTTCTTC. It is translated as CASSLLGNEQFF.